A single sample is the source of the 23 T cell receptor beta chains below, sequenced in a study of CD8 T cells in Susac syndrome. Reverse transcription of roughly 0.5 to 1 ug RNA used random hexamers. TCRdb used MiXCR to reprocess the immunoSEQ multiplex PCR reads, holding one entry per CDR3 protein. The sample shows fewer than 150,000 distinct CDR3 sequences, 90% to 95% of them seen only once. Sequenced: CD8+ T cells from PBMCs. Receptors originate from a human donor in good health.

This chain connects TRBV6-6 to TRBJ2-3; weak D call: TRBD2 (6 bases). Trimming removed 8 bases at V and 2 bases at J, with 17 bases between. CDR3 length: 15 amino acids. CDR1 and CDR2 from the germline V gene are MNHNY and SVGAGI (reference sequence). The CDR3 is CASANPRDLTDTQYF. In DNA, the CDR3 is TGTGCCAGCGCAAACCCGCGGGACCTCACAGATACGCAGTATTTT.

The chain has TRBV13 and TRBJ2-5; tentative D call: TRBD2 (6 bases). V was clipped by 5 bases and J by 5 bases, with 18 bases between them. The CDR3 runs to 15 residues. The germline V gene has CDR1 PRHDT and CDR2 FYEKMQ (reference sequence). The CDR3 DNA follows: TGTGCCAGCAGCCCACCGGGACTTCGAGCGGAGACCCAGTACTTC. It encodes CASSPPGLRAETQYF.

The rearrangement uses TRBV9 and TRBJ2-7; the match to TRBD1 covers 10 bases. The germline V gene has CDR1 SGDLS and CDR2 YYNGEE. The CDR3 length is 14 residues. V lost 3 bases to trimming and J lost 3 bases; unmatched junction nucleotides: 3. CDR3: CASSARTGGYEQYF. The CDR3 DNA follows: TGTGCCAGCAGCGCCCGGACAGGGGGCTACGAGCAGTACTTC.

This rearrangement joins TRBV29-1 to TRBJ2-3, with D unresolved. The V and J ends lost 1 base and 0 bases respectively, with 8 bases between them. The CDR3 sequence is 14 residues long. Germline values: CDR1 SQVTM, CDR2 ANQGSEA. The CDR3 sequence: CSVEGLASTDTQYF. CDR3 nucleotide sequence: TGCAGCGTTGAAGGCTTAGCTAGCACAGATACGCAGTATTTT.

The chain links TRBV27 to TRBJ1-5; tentative D call: TRBD1 (6 bases). Germline assignment: CDR1 MNHEY and CDR2 SMNVEV (reference sequence). This CDR3 contains 16 residues. Trimming shortened V by 3 bases and J by 7 bases, and 19 bases separated the two germline ends. The CDR3 loop reads CASSFCKYRVKQPQHF. Here the CDR3 DNA reads TGTGCCAGCAGTTTCTGCAAGTACAGGGTGAAACAGCCCCAGCATTTT.

V gene TRBV24-1 combines with J gene TRBJ2-7; 8 bases line up with TRBD1. Germline lookup yields CDR1 KGHDR and CDR2 SFDVKD. CDR3 length: 13 amino acids. The J segment lost 5 bases and the V segment lost 8 bases, leaving 7 bases of the junction unmatched. Here the CDR3 reads CATKDRAGDEQYF. CDR3 nucleotides: TGTGCCACCAAGGACAGGGCGGGCGACGAGCAGTACTTC.

The chain joins TRBV30 to TRBJ2-1; D not resolved. The V and J ends lost 4 bases and 7 bases respectively, with 11 bases between them. Germline V gives CDR1 GTSNPN, CDR2 SVGIG (reference sequence). The CDR3 has 12 residues. CDR3 DNA: TGTGCCTGGACTGTACGTGGTAATGAGCAGTTCTTC. It translates to CAWTVRGNEQFF.

The genes are TRBV19 and TRBJ1-1; D is uncertain. The CDR3 is 11 amino acids. Trimming left V 6 bases short and J 8 bases short, with 10 bases between. The germline V gene encodes CDR1 LNHDA and CDR2 SQIVND (reference sequence). Here the CDR3 DNA reads TGTGCCAGTAGAATGAACTTCGAAGCTTTCTTT. Its protein is CASRMNFEAFF.

This chain links TRBV29-1 with TRBJ1-3; 7 nucleotides match TRBD1. The length of the CDR3 is 14 residues. Germline V gene data show CDR1 as SQVTM and CDR2 as ANQGSEA. J gave up 2 bases and V 4 bases, and 5 bases lay outside the gene matches. Here the CDR3 DNA reads TGCAGCGTTGGCGGGACAGTTCCTGGAAACACCATATATTTT. This encodes CSVGGTVPGNTIYF.

The gene calls are TRBV30 and TRBJ2-5; 8 bases fit TRBD2. This CDR3 is 12 amino acids long. Trimming at V came to 6 bases and at J to 3 bases, leaving 3 bases not matched to a gene. CDR1 is GTSNPN and CDR2 is SVGIG in the germline V gene (reference sequence). This CDR3 reads CACSGTKETQYF. In nucleotides, the CDR3 is TGTGCCTGTAGCGGGACAAAAGAGACCCAGTACTTC.

The count of this clonotype is one. The chain links TRBV20-1 to TRBJ2-1; D not resolved. Trimming removed 5 bases at V and 2 bases at J, with 10 bases between. Germline V lookup: CDR1 DFQATT, CDR2 SNEGSKA (reference sequence). The CDR3 totals 13 residues. The CDR3 reads CSARPETYNEQFF. For the CDR3, the DNA is TGCAGTGCTCGACCGGAAACCTACAATGAGCAGTTCTTC.

The chain links TRBV9 to TRBJ2-7; D is possibly TRBD1 or TRBD2 (5 bases each). The CDR3 spans 14 residues. Trimming left V 3 bases short and J 5 bases short, with 15 bases between. Germline V gene lookup returns CDR1 SGDLS and CDR2 YYNGEE. As DNA, the CDR3 is TGTGCCAGCAGCGGGGACCTTCTGATCAACGAGCAGTACTTC. Its translation: CASSGDLLINEQYF.

V usage is TRBV7-3 and J usage is TRBJ2-3; 8 bases match TRBD2. The junction had 10 bases not matched to a gene; V was cut back by 5 bases and J by 3 bases. CDR1 and CDR2 (germline): SGHTA, FQGTGA. This CDR3 has 16 amino acids. CDR3 in amino acids: CASSAPERGRTDTQYF. The CDR3 DNA follows: TGTGCCAGCAGCGCACCGGAGCGGGGGAGGACAGATACGCAGTATTTT.

J is TRBJ2-1 and V is TRBV7-3; D uncertain. Trimming removed 2 bases at V and 8 bases at J, with 10 bases between. Per germline, CDR1 SGHTA and CDR2 FQGTGA. This CDR3 spans 13 amino acids. The CDR3 is CASSLGPLDEQFF. DNA of the CDR3: TGTGCCAGCAGCTTAGGTCCACTTGATGAGCAGTTCTTC.

This sequence joins TRBV24-1 and TRBJ2-1; D is unresolved. The CDR3 extends over 11 amino acids. Germline-derived CDR1 and CDR2 are KGHDR and SFDVKD. Trimming took 10 bases from V and 7 from J, leaving 10 bases between them. This CDR3 is CATIENNEQFF. CDR3 nucleotide sequence: TGTGCCACAATAGAGAATAATGAGCAGTTCTTC.

The table lists this clonotype with a count of one. The chain joins TRBV6-2 or TRBV6-3 to TRBJ1-1, with no clear D. The CDR3 extends over 13 amino acids. V dropped 6 bases and J dropped 4 bases, with 12 bases sitting between them. Germline V gene sequence: CDR1 MNHEY, CDR2 SVGEGT. As DNA, the CDR3 is TGTGCCAGCAGCCCCCGAATGAGCACTGAAGCTTTCTTT. Translated, it gives CASSPRMSTEAFF.

This chain joins TRBV5-1 and TRBJ2-5; D possibly matches TRBD1 or TRBD2 (5 bases each). The V and J ends lost 2 bases and 4 bases respectively, with 15 bases between them. Germline V gene data show CDR1 as SGHRS and CDR2 as YFSETQ. There are 15 residues in the CDR3. CDR3 bases: TGCGCCAGCAGCTTTCGGGGCGCAGGTAGAGAGACCCAGTACTTC. Translated, it gives CASSFRGAGRETQYF.

This chain joins TRBV19 and TRBJ1-5; unclear D gene. Trimming cost V 4 bases and J 0 bases, with 10 bases left between them. This CDR3 comprises 15 residues. Germline CDR1 reads LNHDA; CDR2 reads SQIVND (reference sequence). In DNA form, the CDR3 reads TGTGCCAGTAGTAGGGCAGACTATAGCAATCAGCCCCAGCATTTT. Its translation: CASSRADYSNQPQHF.

The J gene is TRBJ2-3, the V gene TRBV7-2, with TRBD2 identical over 9 bases. Germline V gives CDR1 SGHTA, CDR2 FQGNSA. The CDR3 loop spans 15 amino acids. V shed 5 bases, J shed 3 bases, and the junction held 6 bases outside the gene matches. DNA of the CDR3: TGTGCCAGCAGCGCTAGCGGGATAGGAACAGATACGCAGTATTTT. Its protein product is CASSASGIGTDTQYF.

This clonotype is a singleton in its sample. CDR3 amino acids: CASSYGTMPHDNEQFF. In DNA form, the CDR3 reads TGTGCCAGCAGTTACGGGACAATGCCACATGACAATGAGCAGTTCTTC. The V and J genes are TRBV6-2 or TRBV6-3 and TRBJ2-1; the D gene is possibly TRBD1 (6 bases). The CDR3 contains 16 residues. Trimming shortened V by 2 bases and J by 5 bases, and 16 bases separated the two germline ends. Germline assignment: CDR1 MNHEY and CDR2 SVGEGT.

This clonotype has only a few counts. The chain carries TRBV27 and TRBJ2-7, with D hard to call. Trimming removed 3 bases from V and 2 bases from J, with 8 bases in between. The CDR3 is 13 amino acids. Germline lookup yields CDR1 MNHEY and CDR2 SMNVEV (reference sequence). CDR3 residues: CASSLSAAYEQYF. The CDR3 DNA is TGTGCCAGCAGTTTGTCCGCTGCCTACGAGCAGTACTTC.

This chain uses TRBV20-1 with TRBJ2-3; D possibly matches TRBD1 or TRBD2 (5 bases each). Germline loops: CDR1 DFQATT, CDR2 SNEGSKA (reference sequence). This CDR3 is built from 11 residues. Trimming cost V 3 bases and J 5 bases, with 6 bases left between them. The CDR3 sequence is CSASGGDTQYF. The CDR3 nucleotides read TGCAGTGCTAGTGGGGGAGATACGCAGTATTTT.

The CDR3 nucleotides read TGTGCCAGCAGCCAAGGGGCTAGCGGGAGTTGGATAGGCAATGAGCAGTTCTTC. Translated, it gives CASSQGASGSWIGNEQFF. This chain connects TRBV4-2 to TRBJ2-1; 10 bases match TRBD2. The V gene end was trimmed by 1 base and the J gene end by 6 bases; junction bases not matched to a gene: 12. CDR3 length equals 18 residues. Germline CDR1 and CDR2: LGHNA and YNFKEQ.